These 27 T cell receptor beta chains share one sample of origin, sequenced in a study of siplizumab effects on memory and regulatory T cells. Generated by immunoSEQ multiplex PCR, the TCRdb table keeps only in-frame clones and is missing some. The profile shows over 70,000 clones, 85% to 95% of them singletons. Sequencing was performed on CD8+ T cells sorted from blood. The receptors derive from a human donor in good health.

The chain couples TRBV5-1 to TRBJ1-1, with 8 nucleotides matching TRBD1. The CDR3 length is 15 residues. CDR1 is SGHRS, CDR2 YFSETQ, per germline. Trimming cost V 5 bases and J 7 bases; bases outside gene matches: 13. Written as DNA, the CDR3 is TGCGCCAGCAGTCCGAGAATACAGGGGGATGTTGAAGCTTTCTTT. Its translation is CASSPRIQGDVEAFF.

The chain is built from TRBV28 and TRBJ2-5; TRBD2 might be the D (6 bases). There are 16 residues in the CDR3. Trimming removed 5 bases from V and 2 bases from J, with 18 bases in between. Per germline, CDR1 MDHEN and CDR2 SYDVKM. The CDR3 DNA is TGTGCCAGCAGTGACTCGACTAGTTTTCCTCAAGAGACCCAGTACTTC. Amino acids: CASSDSTSFPQETQYF.

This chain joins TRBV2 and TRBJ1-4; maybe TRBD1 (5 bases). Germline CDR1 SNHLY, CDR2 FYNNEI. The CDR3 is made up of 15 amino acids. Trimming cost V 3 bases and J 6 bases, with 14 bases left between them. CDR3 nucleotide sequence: TGTGCCAGCAGTGACCCGAGCGTACAGGATGAAAAACTGTTTTTT. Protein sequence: CASSDPSVQDEKLFF.

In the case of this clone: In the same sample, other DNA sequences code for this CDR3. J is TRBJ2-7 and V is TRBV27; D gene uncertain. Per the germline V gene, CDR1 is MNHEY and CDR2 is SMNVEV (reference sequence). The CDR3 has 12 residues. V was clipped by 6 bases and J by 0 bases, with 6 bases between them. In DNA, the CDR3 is TGTGCCAGCAGCCTGCCCTCCTACGAGCAGTACTTC. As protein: CASSLPSYEQYF.

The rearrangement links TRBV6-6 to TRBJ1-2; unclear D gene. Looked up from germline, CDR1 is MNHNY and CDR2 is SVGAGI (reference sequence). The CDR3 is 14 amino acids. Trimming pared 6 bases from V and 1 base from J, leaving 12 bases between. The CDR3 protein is CASRSVTDNYGYTF. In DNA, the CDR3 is TGTGCCAGCAGGTCAGTCACGGATAACTATGGCTACACCTTC.

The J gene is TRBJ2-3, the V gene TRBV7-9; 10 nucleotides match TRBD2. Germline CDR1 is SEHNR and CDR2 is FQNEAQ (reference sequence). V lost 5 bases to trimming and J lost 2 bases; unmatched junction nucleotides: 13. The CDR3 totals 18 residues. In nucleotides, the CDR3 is TGTGCCAGCAGCCAGCGGCCCGCACTAGCGGGGATCACAGATACGCAGTATTTT. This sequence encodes CASSQRPALAGITDTQYF. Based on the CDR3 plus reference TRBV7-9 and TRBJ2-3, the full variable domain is DTGVSQNPRHKITKRGQNVTFRCDPISEHNRLYWYRQTLGQGPEFLTYFQNEAQLEKSRLLSDRFSAERPKGSFSTLEIQRTEQGDSAMYLCASSQRPALAGITDTQYFGPGTRLTVL.

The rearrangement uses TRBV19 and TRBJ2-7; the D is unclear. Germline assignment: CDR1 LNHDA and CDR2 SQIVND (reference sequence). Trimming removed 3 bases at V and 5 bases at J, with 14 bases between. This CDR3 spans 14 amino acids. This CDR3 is CASSILGNGNEQYF. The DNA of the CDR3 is TGTGCCAGTAGTATCCTAGGGAACGGTAACGAGCAGTACTTC. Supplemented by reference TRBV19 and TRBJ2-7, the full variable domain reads DGGITQSPKYLFRKEGQNVTLSCEQNLNHDAMYWYRQDPGQGLRLIYYSQIVNDFQKGDIAEGYSVSREKKESFPLTVTSAQKNPTAFYLCASSILGNGNEQYFGPGTRLTVT.

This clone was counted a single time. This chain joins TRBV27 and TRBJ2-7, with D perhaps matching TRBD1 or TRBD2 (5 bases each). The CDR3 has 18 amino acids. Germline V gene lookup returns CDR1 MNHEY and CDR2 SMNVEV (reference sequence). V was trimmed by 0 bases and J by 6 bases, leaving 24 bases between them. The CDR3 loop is CASSLSSYLAGSNGEQYF. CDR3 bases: TGTGCCAGCAGTTTATCGTCCTACCTGGCAGGGAGTAACGGCGAGCAGTACTTC.

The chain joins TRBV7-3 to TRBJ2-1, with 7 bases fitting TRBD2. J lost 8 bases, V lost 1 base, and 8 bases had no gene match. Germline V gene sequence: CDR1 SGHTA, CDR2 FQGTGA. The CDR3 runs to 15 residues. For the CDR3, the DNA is TGTGCCAGCAGCTTAAATCGCGGGAGAGCTGATGAGCAGTTCTTC. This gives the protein CASSLNRGRADEQFF. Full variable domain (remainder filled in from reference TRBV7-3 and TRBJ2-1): GAGVSQTPSNKVTEKGKYVELRCDPISGHTALYWYRQSLGQGPEFLIYFQGTGAADDSGLPNDRFFAVRPEGSVSTLKIQRTERGDSAVYLCASSLNRGRADEQFFGPGTRLTVL.

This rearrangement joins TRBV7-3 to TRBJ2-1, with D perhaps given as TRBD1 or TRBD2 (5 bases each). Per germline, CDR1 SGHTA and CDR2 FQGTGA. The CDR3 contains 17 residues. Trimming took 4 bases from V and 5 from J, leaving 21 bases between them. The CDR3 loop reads CASSSRSGPGLNNEQFF. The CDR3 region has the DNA TGTGCCAGCAGCTCCCGATCGGGGCCGGGGCTTAACAATGAGCAGTTCTTC.

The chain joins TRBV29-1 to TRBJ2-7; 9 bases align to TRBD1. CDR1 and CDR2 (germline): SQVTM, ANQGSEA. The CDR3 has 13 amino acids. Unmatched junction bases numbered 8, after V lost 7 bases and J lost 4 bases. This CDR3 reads CSARTGVWYEQYF. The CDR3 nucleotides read TGCAGCGCCCGGACAGGGGTCTGGTACGAGCAGTACTTC.

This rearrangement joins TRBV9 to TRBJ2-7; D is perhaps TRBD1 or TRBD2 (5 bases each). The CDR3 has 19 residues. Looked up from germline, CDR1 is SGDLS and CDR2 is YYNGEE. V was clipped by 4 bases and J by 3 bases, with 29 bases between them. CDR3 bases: TGTGCCAGCAGCCCCCCCGAGCGGTTCCACCGGTGGGGGTTCTACGAGCAGTACTTC. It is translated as CASSPPERFHRWGFYEQYF.

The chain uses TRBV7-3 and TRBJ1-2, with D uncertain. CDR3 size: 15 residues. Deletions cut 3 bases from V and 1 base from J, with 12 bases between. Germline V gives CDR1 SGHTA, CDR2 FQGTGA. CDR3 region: CASSLTRRDNYGYTF. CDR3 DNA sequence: TGTGCCAGCAGCTTGACACGCCGCGATAACTATGGCTACACCTTC.

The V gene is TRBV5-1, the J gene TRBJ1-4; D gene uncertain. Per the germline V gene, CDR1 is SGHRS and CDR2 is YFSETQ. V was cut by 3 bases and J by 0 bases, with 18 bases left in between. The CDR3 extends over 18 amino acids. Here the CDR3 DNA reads TGCGCCAGCAGCTCCTCAGGACGCAAGACCTCAACTAATGAAAAACTGTTTTTT. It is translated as CASSSSGRKTSTNEKLFF.

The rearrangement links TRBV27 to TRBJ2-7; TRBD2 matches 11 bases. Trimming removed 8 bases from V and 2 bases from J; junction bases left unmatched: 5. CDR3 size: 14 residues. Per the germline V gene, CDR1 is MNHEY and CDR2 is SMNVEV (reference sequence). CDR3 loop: CASGIAGGPYEQYF. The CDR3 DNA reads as TGTGCCAGCGGCATAGCGGGAGGGCCCTACGAGCAGTACTTC.

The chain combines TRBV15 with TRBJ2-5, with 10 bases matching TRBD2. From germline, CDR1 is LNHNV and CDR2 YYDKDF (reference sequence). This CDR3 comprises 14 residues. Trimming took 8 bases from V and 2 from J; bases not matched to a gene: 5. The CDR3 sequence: CATGLAESQETQYF. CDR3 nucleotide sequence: TGTGCCACCGGACTAGCGGAATCTCAAGAGACCCAGTACTTC.

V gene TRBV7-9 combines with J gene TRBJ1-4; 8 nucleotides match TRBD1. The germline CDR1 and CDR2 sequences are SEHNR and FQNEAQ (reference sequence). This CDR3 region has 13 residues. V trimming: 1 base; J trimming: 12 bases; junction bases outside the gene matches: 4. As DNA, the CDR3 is TGTGCCAGCAGCTTAGGCGGACAGGGAGAACTGTTTTTT. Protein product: CASSLGGQGELFF.

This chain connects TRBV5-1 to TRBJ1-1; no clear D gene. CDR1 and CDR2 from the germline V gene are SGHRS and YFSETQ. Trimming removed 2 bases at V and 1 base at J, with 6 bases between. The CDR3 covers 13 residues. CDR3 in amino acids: CASSLEGNTEAFF. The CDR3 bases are TGCGCCAGCAGCTTAGAGGGGAACACTGAAGCTTTCTTT.

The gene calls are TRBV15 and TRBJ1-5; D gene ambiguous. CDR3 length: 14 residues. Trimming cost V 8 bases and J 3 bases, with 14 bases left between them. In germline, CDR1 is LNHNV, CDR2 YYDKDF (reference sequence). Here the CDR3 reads CATGSPLSNQPQHF. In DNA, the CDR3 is TGTGCCACCGGGTCTCCCCTTTCCAATCAGCCCCAGCATTTT.

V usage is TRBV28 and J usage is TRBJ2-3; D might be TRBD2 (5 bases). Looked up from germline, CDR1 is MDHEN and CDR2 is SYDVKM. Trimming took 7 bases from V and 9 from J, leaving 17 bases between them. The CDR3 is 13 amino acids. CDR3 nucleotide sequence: TGTGCCAGCACCGTCTCGGGGTTTACGACGCAGTATTTT. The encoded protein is CASTVSGFTTQYF.

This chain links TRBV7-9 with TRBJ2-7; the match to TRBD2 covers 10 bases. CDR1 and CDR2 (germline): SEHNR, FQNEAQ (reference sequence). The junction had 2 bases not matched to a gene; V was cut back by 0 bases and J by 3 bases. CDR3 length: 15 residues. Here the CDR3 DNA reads TGTGCCAGCAGCTTAGCGCCTAGCGGGAGCTACGAGCAGTACTTC. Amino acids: CASSLAPSGSYEQYF.

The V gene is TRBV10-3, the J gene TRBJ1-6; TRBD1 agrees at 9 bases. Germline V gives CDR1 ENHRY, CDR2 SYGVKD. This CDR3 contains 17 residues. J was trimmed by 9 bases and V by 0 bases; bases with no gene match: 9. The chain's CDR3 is CAISESFTGTGSSPLHF. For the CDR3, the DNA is TGTGCCATCAGTGAGTCTTTTACCGGGACAGGGAGTTCACCCCTCCACTTT.

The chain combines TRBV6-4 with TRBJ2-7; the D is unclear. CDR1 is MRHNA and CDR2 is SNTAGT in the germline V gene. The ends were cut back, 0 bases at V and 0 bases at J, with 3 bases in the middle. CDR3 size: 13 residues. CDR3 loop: CASSDSLSYEQYF. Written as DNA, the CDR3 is TGTGCCAGCAGTGACTCCCTCTCCTACGAGCAGTACTTC.

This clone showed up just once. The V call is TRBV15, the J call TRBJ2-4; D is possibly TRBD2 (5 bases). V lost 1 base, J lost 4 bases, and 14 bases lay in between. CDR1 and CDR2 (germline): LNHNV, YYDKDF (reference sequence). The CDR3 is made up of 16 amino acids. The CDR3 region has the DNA TGTGCCACCAGCAGAGCTGTGGGAGCCGTGAAAAACATTCAGTACTTC. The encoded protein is CATSRAVGAVKNIQYF.

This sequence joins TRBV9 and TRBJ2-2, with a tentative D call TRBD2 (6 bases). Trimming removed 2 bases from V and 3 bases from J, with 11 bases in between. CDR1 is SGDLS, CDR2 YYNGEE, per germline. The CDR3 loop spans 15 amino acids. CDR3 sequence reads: CASSVDGSYTGELFF. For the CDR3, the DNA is TGTGCCAGCAGCGTTGACGGGAGTTACACCGGGGAGCTGTTTTTT.

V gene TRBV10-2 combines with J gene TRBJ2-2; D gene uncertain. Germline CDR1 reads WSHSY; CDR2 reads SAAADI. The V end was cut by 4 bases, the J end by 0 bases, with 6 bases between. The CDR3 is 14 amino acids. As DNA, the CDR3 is TGCGCCAGCAGTGGGGCGGCGAACACCGGGGAGCTGTTTTTT. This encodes CASSGAANTGELFF.

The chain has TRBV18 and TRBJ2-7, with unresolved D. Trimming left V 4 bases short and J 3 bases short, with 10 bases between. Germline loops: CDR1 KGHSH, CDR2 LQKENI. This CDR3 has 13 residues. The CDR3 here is CASSLNDHYEQYF. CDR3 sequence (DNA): TGTGCCAGCTCACTTAACGACCACTACGAGCAGTACTTC. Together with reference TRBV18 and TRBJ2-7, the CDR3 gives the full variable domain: NAGVMQNPRHLVRRRGQEARLRCSPMKGHSHVYWYRQLPEEGLKFMVYLQKENIIDESGMPKERFSAEFPKEGPSILRIQQVVRGDSAAYFCASSLNDHYEQYFGPGTRLTVT.